The clone carrying this T cell receptor (beta chain) was recorded many times. Its antigen remains unknown. The record originates from a study of identical twins. Via MiXCR, TCRdb re-called the 5' RACE reads, giving one row per CDR3 protein. Among roughly 250,000 distinct CDR3 sequences listed, 7.5% were seen once. Study-wide points: Twin-shared out-of-frame alpha sequences showed excess low generation probability.

The germline gives CDR1 SGDLS, CDR2 YYNGEE. Trimming left V 0 bases short and J 5 bases short, with 9 bases between. The CDR3 contains 14 residues. These same records also appear under a second study, on yellow fever vaccine responses in identical twins.

Specimen: CD8+ T cells sorted from blood. The chain recombines TRBV9 with TRBJ2-1; D is possibly TRBD1 (6 bases). The TCR sequence derives from a woman in her late teens or twenties in good health. CDR3 nucleotide sequence: TGTGCCAGCAGCGTAGCTAGACAGGACAATGAGCAGTTCTTC. Translating it yields CASSVARQDNEQFF.